This record concerns one TCR beta chain sequence. The data belong to a study of T cell changes during pregnancy in multiple sclerosis. Clones were sequenced by immunoSEQ multiplex PCR, and TCRdb holds only the in-frame ones, with some missing. The sample gives some 16,000 clones, approximately 85% of which show up once; 10% is in the top ten. Germline CDR1 reads SEHNR; CDR2 reads FQNEAQ (reference sequence). V gave up 1 base and J gave up 4 bases, with 16 bases separating them. This CDR3 region has 16 residues. The chain couples TRBV7-9 to TRBJ1-2; tentatively, D is TRBD1 (5 bases). This receptor was taken from a female donor in good health, enrolled as a control in a pregnancy study. The specimen comprised CD8+ T cells from peripheral blood mononuclear cells, sampled in the second trimester of pregnancy. The DNA of the CDR3 is TGTGCCAGCAGCTTAGTGGGGGGGGACGAACTCTATGGCTACACCTTC. It encodes CASSLVGGDELYGYTF.